A single sample gave rise to the 13 T cell receptor beta chains below, sequenced in a study of shared clonotypes between healthy human individuals. TCRdb's table, derived via immunoSEQ multiplex PCR, lists solely in-frame clones and lacks some. The sample has about 2.4 million clones; roughly 93% are singletons. Sequencing was performed on naive CD4+ T cells from PBMCs. Subset defined: CD45RA+ positively selected. Every receptor here comes from a man aged 18 to 29 in good health. Some clones in this sample may be carry-over from other donors' samples.

V is TRBV27 and J is TRBJ1-2, with D unclear. The germline gives CDR1 MNHEY, CDR2 SMNVEV (reference sequence). The V end lost 3 bases, the J end lost 7 bases, and 15 bases lay between the germline ends. CDR3 length: 14 amino acids. CDR3 amino acids: CASSFGQRIGGYTF. CDR3 coding DNA: TGTGCCAGCAGTTTCGGGCAGAGAATAGGTGGCTACACCTTC.

Note on this clone: This sample also contains other DNA sequences that code for the same CDR3. The chain is built from TRBV29-1 and TRBJ1-1, with a weak D call TRBD1 (5 bases). The CDR3 has 12 amino acids. CDR1 and CDR2 from the germline V gene are SQVTM and ANQGSEA. Trimming pared 6 bases from V and 0 bases from J, leaving 8 bases between. The CDR3 sequence: CSVQGMNTEAFF. CDR3 sequence (DNA): TGCAGCGTCCAGGGTATGAACACTGAAGCTTTCTTT.

V and J are TRBV2 and TRBJ2-3; 10 positions match TRBD1. V was clipped by 5 bases and J by 2 bases; unmatched bases: 4. The CDR3 sequence is 15 residues long. In germline, CDR1 is SNHLY, CDR2 FYNNEI. In DNA, the CDR3 is TGTGCCAGCAGTCCCGGGACAGGGGTCACAGATACGCAGTATTTT. Its translation is CASSPGTGVTDTQYF.

V and J are TRBV9 and TRBJ2-5, with D tentatively TRBD2 (5 bases). The CDR3 length is 13 residues. Germline CDR1 and CDR2: SGDLS and YYNGEE. Trimming left V 2 bases short and J 5 bases short, with 10 bases between. As DNA, the CDR3 is TGTGCCAGCAGCGTGCGGGCATACGAGACCCAGTACTTC. Amino acid sequence: CASSVRAYETQYF.

The rearrangement joins TRBV5-3 to TRBJ2-2, with TRBD2 as a possible D gene (7 bases). TRBV5-3 is flagged as an ORF with uncertain function. CDR3 length: 14 residues. The V and J ends lost 4 bases and 4 bases respectively, with 11 bases between them. CDR3 residues: CARSLGGPTGELFF. The CDR3 DNA sequence: TGTGCCAGAAGCCTGGGGGGGCCCACCGGGGAGCTGTTTTTT.

The chain is built from TRBV27 and TRBJ1-2, with D possibly TRBD1 on 6 matching bases. V lost 5 bases and J 4 bases, leaving 11 bases between the germline ends. This CDR3 region has 13 residues. Germline V gives CDR1 MNHEY, CDR2 SMNVEV (reference sequence). Here the CDR3 reads CASSATGTYGYTF. The DNA for the CDR3 is TGTGCCAGCAGTGCAACAGGGACCTATGGCTACACCTTC.

V gene TRBV7-9 combines with J gene TRBJ1-2, with 7 positions matching TRBD1. CDR1 SEHNR and CDR2 FQNEAQ come from the germline V gene (reference sequence). The CDR3 covers 15 residues. With V trimmed by 5 bases and J by 4 bases, 10 bases remained unmatched. The CDR3 region has the DNA TGTGCCAGCAGCCCGACAGGGATTATGGTCTATGGCTACACCTTC. Its protein product is CASSPTGIMVYGYTF.

As for this clone: This sample also contains other DNA sequences that code for the same CDR3. V gene TRBV7-8 combines with J gene TRBJ1-1; D remains unclear. Germline V gene sequence: CDR1 SGHVS, CDR2 FQNEAQ. Trimming cost V 1 base and J 1 base, with 4 bases left between them. This CDR3 is 13 amino acids long. Written as DNA, the CDR3 is TGTGCCAGCAGCTTAGTGAGGAACACTGAAGCTTTCTTT. Translated, it gives CASSLVRNTEAFF.

V usage is TRBV5-1 and J usage is TRBJ2-3; either TRBD1 or TRBD2 may fit D (5 bases each). Germline V CDR1 and CDR2: SGHRS, YFSETQ. The CDR3 is 15 residues long. V was clipped by 4 bases and J by 5 bases, with 17 bases between them. CDR3 sequence reads: CASSPRDGGVDTQYF. In nucleotides, the CDR3 is TGCGCCAGCAGCCCCCGGGACGGCGGAGTAGATACGCAGTATTTT.

Turning to this clone: Distinct nucleotide sequences in the sample also encode this CDR3. This sequence joins TRBV5-1 and TRBJ1-1; D gene unclear. This CDR3 comprises 14 residues. V was clipped by 4 bases and J by 2 bases, with 12 bases between them. Germline V lookup: CDR1 SGHRS, CDR2 YFSETQ. Written as DNA, the CDR3 is TGCGCCAGCAGCCGGACCGGGGAAAACACTGAAGCTTTCTTT. It encodes CASSRTGENTEAFF.

This chain joins TRBV28 and TRBJ2-2; the D gene could be TRBD1 or TRBD2 (7 bases each). Germline assignment: CDR1 MDHEN and CDR2 SYDVKM. With 5 bases removed from V and 7 bases from J, the gap between germline ends came to 14 bases. This CDR3 region has 14 residues. In DNA form, the CDR3 reads TGTGCCAGCAGTCCCTCAGGGGGGGGCGGGGAGCTGTTTTTT. Its protein is CASSPSGGGGELFF.

The chain carries TRBV28 and TRBJ2-5; the match to TRBD2 covers 9 bases. The CDR3 spans 17 residues. Trimming cost V 2 bases and J 0 bases; bases outside gene matches: 7. Germline V CDR1 and CDR2: MDHEN, SYDVKM. CDR3 sequence: CASSLGILAGYQETQYF. Here the CDR3 DNA reads TGTGCCAGCAGTTTAGGAATACTAGCGGGCTACCAAGAGACCCAGTACTTC.

The chain links TRBV19 to TRBJ1-2; 7 positions match TRBD1. Germline lookup yields CDR1 LNHDA and CDR2 SQIVND (reference sequence). The CDR3 has 13 amino acids. Germline trimming cut 5 bases from V and 7 bases from J; bases unmatched to any gene: 7. The CDR3 nucleotides read TGTGCCAGTAGTCCCGACAGGGAGCGTGGCTACACCTTC. It translates to CASSPDRERGYTF.